Below are 23 T cell receptor beta chains sequenced from a single sample in a study of cytomegalovirus exposure and HLA in healthy donors. The PCR was carried out with 60 Vbeta primers and 13 Jbeta primers. The repertoire was sequenced with immunoSEQ multiplex PCR; TCRdb's copy has only in-frame clones and lacks some. The sample holds approximately 150,000 clones; about 77% are singletons and the top ten take around 1.3%. Sequenced: PBMCs. Receptor source: a woman aged 50 to 65 in good health and CMV-seronegative.

Only one count was recorded for this clone. The V call is TRBV14, the J call TRBJ2-7; maybe TRBD1 (5 bases). Trimming stripped 5 bases from V and 2 bases from J, with 16 bases between. The CDR3 has 15 amino acids. The V gene's germline CDR1 is SGHDN and CDR2 FVKESK. CDR3 region: CASSSTRGNPYEQYF. The CDR3 bases are TGTGCCAGCAGCAGCACAAGGGGTAATCCCTACGAGCAGTACTTC.

This clone was recorded only once. The V gene is TRBV7-8, the J gene TRBJ2-3; the D is unclear. Trimming removed 5 bases from V and 2 bases from J, with 11 bases in between. Germline-derived CDR1 and CDR2 are SGHVS and FQNEAQ. The CDR3 loop spans 14 amino acids. As DNA, the CDR3 is TGTGCCAGCAGCCTCCGTCTCTTCACAGATACGCAGTATTTT. Translating it yields CASSLRLFTDTQYF.

This clone came up a few times. The chain links TRBV7-8 to TRBJ1-2; D is uncertain. CDR1 is SGHVS and CDR2 is FQNEAQ in the germline V gene. This CDR3 comprises 13 residues. Trimming stripped 3 bases from V and 0 bases from J, with 5 bases between. The CDR3 coding sequence is TGTGCCAGCAGCTTTAATGCTAACTATGGCTACACCTTC. Translation: CASSFNANYGYTF.

The genes are TRBV7-9 and TRBJ1-5; D possibly corresponds to TRBD1 (5 bases). Per the germline V gene, CDR1 is SEHNR and CDR2 is FQNEAQ (reference sequence). The length of the CDR3 is 15 residues. Trimming shortened V by 4 bases and J by 7 bases, and 17 bases separated the two germline ends. CDR3 sequence (DNA): TGTGCCAGCAGCTCCAGCGGGGGGGAGCGGCAGCCCCAGCATTTT. It translates to CASSSSGGERQPQHF.

This chain connects TRBV11-2 to TRBJ1-6, with 7 bases lining up with TRBD1. The V and J ends lost 4 bases and 0 bases, in that order; junction bases with no gene match: 12. Germline V lookup: CDR1 SGHAT, CDR2 FQNNGV. The CDR3 totals 19 residues. As DNA, the CDR3 is TGTGCCAGCAGCTCCTGGGGTTACAGGGGAAGCTCCTATAATTCACCCCTCCACTTT. Its translation is CASSSWGYRGSSYNSPLHF.

The rearrangement joins TRBV2 to TRBJ2-7; TRBD1 aligns across 10 bases. CDR1 SNHLY and CDR2 FYNNEI come from the germline V gene. The CDR3 is 14 residues long. The V and J ends lost 7 bases and 3 bases, in that order; junction bases with no gene match: 6. Written as DNA, the CDR3 is TGTGCCAGCAATTCCGGGACAGGGGTCTACGAGCAGTACTTC. This codes for CASNSGTGVYEQYF.

CDR3 DNA: TGTGCCAGCAGTCCAGGGAACACCGGGGAGCTGTTTTTT. Amino acid sequence: CASSPGNTGELFF. The chain has TRBV6-4 and TRBJ2-2; D is unclear. V lost 5 bases and J lost 1, with 5 bases in between. CDR3 length equals 13 residues. In germline, CDR1 is MRHNA, CDR2 SNTAGT.

The V gene is TRBV7-2, the J gene TRBJ1-1; no clear D gene. This CDR3 region has 14 residues. Germline loops: CDR1 SGHTA, CDR2 FQGNSA. The V end lost 5 bases, the J end lost 5 bases, and 15 bases lay between the germline ends. In DNA form, the CDR3 reads TGTGCCAGCAGCCCCCAGCGGTTGGGGACTGAAGCTTTCTTT. This encodes CASSPQRLGTEAFF.

V and J are TRBV9 and TRBJ1-4, with 7 bases identical to TRBD1. The ends lost 4 bases at V and 3 bases at J; junction bases unmatched: 6. Germline V CDR1 and CDR2: SGDLS, YYNGEE. There are 15 residues in the CDR3. CDR3 nucleotides: TGTGCCAGCAGCAGCCGAGGGGGCCCTAATGAAAAACTGTTTTTT. Translation: CASSSRGGPNEKLFF.

V and J are TRBV5-4 and TRBJ1-6; D is undetermined. The germline CDR1 and CDR2 sequences are SGHNT and YYREEE (reference sequence). The CDR3 is 16 residues long. The V gene lost 4 bases and the J gene lost 7 bases, with 18 bases spanning the gap. This CDR3 is CASSPSLGQRNSPLHF. The CDR3 DNA reads TGTGCCAGCAGCCCGTCGCTTGGGCAGCGGAATTCACCCCTCCACTTT.

The V and J genes are TRBV27 and TRBJ2-7, with TRBD2 identical over 10 bases. The V segment lost 4 bases and the J segment 0 bases; nucleotides outside the gene matches: 3. CDR1 and CDR2 from the germline V gene are MNHEY and SMNVEV (reference sequence). The CDR3 covers 15 residues. The CDR3 loop reads CASSSPSGSSYEQYF. CDR3 sequence (DNA): TGTGCCAGCAGTTCCCCTAGCGGGAGCTCCTACGAGCAGTACTTC.

The chain couples TRBV7-2 to TRBJ2-7; perhaps TRBD2 as D (6 bases). CDR1 and CDR2 from the germline V gene are SGHTA and FQGNSA. The CDR3 runs 13 residues. V was cut by 5 bases and J by 3 bases, with 11 bases left in between. Here the CDR3 reads CASSTTSNYEQYF. The CDR3 nucleotides are TGTGCCAGCAGCACCACTAGCAACTACGAGCAGTACTTC.

The chain has TRBV29-1 and TRBJ1-6; 9 bases are shared with TRBD1. Germline CDR1 is SQVTM and CDR2 is ANQGSEA. V shed 6 bases and J 8 bases; nucleotides not matched to a gene: 2. The CDR3 has 12 residues. CDR3 DNA sequence: TGCAGCGTCTGGGACAGGGATTCACCCCTCCACTTT. This codes for CSVWDRDSPLHF. Drawing the rest from reference TRBV29-1 and TRBJ1-6, the complete variable domain is SAVISQKPSRDICQRGTSLTIQCQVDSQVTMMFWYRQQPGQSLTLIATANQGSEATYESGFVIDKFPISRPNLTFSTLTVSNMSPEDSSIYLCSVWDRDSPLHFGNGTRLTVT.

This clone was recorded a few times. The chain combines TRBV6-6 with TRBJ1-1, with D possibly TRBD1 on 5 matching bases. Germline CDR1 MNHNY, CDR2 SVGAGI (reference sequence). The CDR3 has 15 amino acids. V lost 4 bases and J lost 2, with 14 bases in between. The CDR3: CASSFQARANTEAFF. CDR3 bases: TGTGCCAGCAGTTTCCAGGCCAGGGCAAACACTGAAGCTTTCTTT.

The chain employs TRBV6-1 and TRBJ1-3; 7 bases align to TRBD1. Germline CDR1 MNHNS, CDR2 SASEGT. Germline trimming cut 11 bases from V and 4 bases from J; bases unmatched to any gene: 11. CDR3 length: 14 residues. CDR3: CALGTGAWGNTIYF. The DNA for the CDR3 is TGTGCCCTTGGAACAGGGGCCTGGGGAAACACCATATATTTT.

This clone was seen only a few times. V gene TRBV7-2 combines with J gene TRBJ2-1; D is perhaps TRBD2 (5 bases). The germline V and J ends were trimmed by 4 bases and 5 bases, with 18 bases remaining between them. Germline CDR1 and CDR2: SGHTA and FQGNSA. This CDR3 region has 16 residues. In nucleotides, the CDR3 is TGTGCCAGCAGCTCAAGTAGCCCAGACGGGGACAATGAGCAGTTCTTC. Protein: CASSSSSPDGDNEQFF.

This rearrangement joins TRBV19 to TRBJ1-2; D might be TRBD1 (5 bases). Germline CDR1 LNHDA, CDR2 SQIVND (reference sequence). V shed 10 bases and J shed 1 base, with 19 bases lying between them. This CDR3 is 15 amino acids long. The CDR3 bases are TGTGCCACGAAATCCCCGGCCGGGGGTAACTATGGCTACACCTTC. As protein: CATKSPAGGNYGYTF. Together with reference TRBV19 and TRBJ1-2, the CDR3 gives the full variable domain: DGGITQSPKYLFRKEGQNVTLSCEQNLNHDAMYWYRQDPGQGLRLIYYSQIVNDFQKGDIAEGYSVSREKKESFPLTVTSAQKNPTAFYLCATKSPAGGNYGYTFGSGTRLTVV.

This clone occurred once. This chain uses TRBV16 with TRBJ1-5; TRBD1 matches at 7 bases. The length of the CDR3 is 14 residues. The V segment lost 4 bases and the J segment 3 bases; nucleotides outside the gene matches: 3. CDR1 is KGHSY and CDR2 is FQNENV in the germline V gene. CDR3 residues: CASSRTGVNQPQHF. The CDR3 nucleotides read TGTGCCAGCAGCCGTACAGGGGTCAATCAGCCCCAGCATTTT.

The chain combines TRBV30 with TRBJ2-3; 14 bases line up with TRBD2. The trim removed 0 bases at V and 10 bases at J, leaving 6 bases unmatched. CDR1 is GTSNPN, CDR2 SVGIG, per germline (reference sequence). The CDR3 has 15 amino acids. The CDR3 loop reads CAWSVTSGRGGPQYF. The DNA for the CDR3 is TGTGCCTGGAGTGTGACTAGCGGGAGGGGGGGCCCGCAGTATTTT.

The chain carries TRBV6-6 and TRBJ1-2; the match to TRBD1 covers 8 bases. CDR1 and CDR2 (germline): MNHNY, SVGAGI (reference sequence). V dropped 6 bases and J dropped 5; count of bases not matched to a gene: 8. The CDR3 sequence is 14 residues long. The chain's CDR3 is CASRSGTGLYGYTF. CDR3 DNA sequence: TGTGCCAGCAGGTCCGGGACAGGTCTGTATGGCTACACCTTC.

This chain connects TRBV5-4 to TRBJ2-2; TRBD1 matches at 7 bases. The ends lost 4 bases at V and 5 bases at J; junction bases unmatched: 8. The CDR3 has 15 amino acids. Germline CDR1 is SGHNT and CDR2 is YYREEE (reference sequence). The CDR3 loop reads CASSPGQITTGELFF. In DNA form, the CDR3 reads TGTGCCAGCAGCCCGGGACAGATAACAACCGGGGAGCTGTTTTTT.

The chain employs TRBV5-1 and TRBJ2-1; D remains unclear. V lost 3 bases and J lost 0, with 13 bases in between. CDR1 is SGHRS, CDR2 YFSETQ, per germline. The CDR3 extends over 16 amino acids. The CDR3 reads CASSSARLPSYNEQFF. CDR3 DNA sequence: TGCGCCAGCAGCTCGGCTAGGCTACCCTCCTACAATGAGCAGTTCTTC.

The CDR3 region has the DNA TGTGCCAGCAGCTTAGCCAGTATGAACACTGAAGCTTTCTTT. Residues: CASSLASMNTEAFF. The chain employs TRBV7-2 and TRBJ1-1; D ambiguous. CDR1 and CDR2 from the germline V gene are SGHTA and FQGNSA. This CDR3 spans 14 amino acids. V gave up 0 bases and J gave up 0 bases, with 5 bases separating them.